The TCR beta chain described here comes from a study of tumor and adjacent non-tumor tissue in lung cancer. Across the study: The cohort had around twelve adenocarcinoma, a couple of squamous cell and 1 small cell patients. Around 4 million productive TCRbeta reads were obtained per sample on average. Study outcomes and limitations: Significantly higher TCR diversity was found in tumor than normal lung. Tumor TCR diversity, when higher, was linked to shorter survival.

TCRbeta libraries were built with three rounds of nested PCR, modified from ARM-PCR. TCRdb itself ran the multiplex PCR reads through MiXCR, one entry per CDR3 protein. The table records roughly 120,000 distinct CDR3 sequences, roughly 73% of them present only once. No cell sorting was done before RNA was extracted from the tissue. This CDR3 has 15 amino acids. Germline V CDR1 and CDR2: MGHRA, YSYEKL. This clonotype has only one observation. Its target is unknown. The rearrangement joins TRBV4-1 to TRBJ1-2, with 10 bases aligning to TRBD1. The TCR originated in a woman in her fifties or sixties with non-small cell lung cancer. Sequencing was carried out using lung tumor tissue. The CDR3 loop reads CTSSLRDRGYSGYTF. The CDR3 DNA follows: TGCACTAGCAGCCTACGGGACAGGGGATACTCTGGCTACACCTTC.